This record covers a single T cell receptor (beta chain). What it binds is unknown. Stated treatment: some 20 received Ad26.COV2.S at low or high dose, single or two shots; about 5 received placebo; per-sample allocation not given. Sampling was performed 63 days after the first vaccine or placebo injection. TCRdb keeps only in-frame clones here, not all; method: immunoSEQ multiplex PCR. Of some 420,000 clones in the sample, more than 75% were seen once. J lost 2 bases, V lost 5 bases, and 15 bases had no gene match. CDR1 and CDR2 from the germline V gene are SNHLY and FYNNEI. The CDR3 loop spans 18 amino acids. This sample was included in a study of Ad26.COV2.S vaccination and SARS-CoV-2 variants. Across the whole study: A COV1001 Ad26.COV2.S trial-arm participant provided the sample.

Findings of the study overall: Placebo and vaccine recipients had non-spike TCR breadth that was similar.

V and J are TRBV2 and TRBJ1-2, with TRBD1 identical over 9 bases. The source material was peripheral blood, sampled in a trial of Ad26.COV2.S vaccine versus placebo. This sequence originates from a person aged 18-60 years who received the Ad26.COV2.S COVID-19 vaccine or a placebo. The CDR3 nucleotides read TGTGCCAGCAGTTGGACAGGGGCGCTTTACGGCTACAACTATGGCTACACCTTC. It yields the protein CASSWTGALYGYNYGYTF.